This T cell receptor (beta chain) originates from a study of PD-1 blockade in classical Hodgkin lymphoma. CDR3 length: 14 residues. The germline V gene encodes CDR1 SGHRS and CDR2 YFSETQ. The V gene lost 2 bases and the J gene lost 3 bases, with 12 bases spanning the gap. The time point: cycle 4 day 1 (C4D1), after five to seven weeks of nivolumab. All trial patients relapsed after autologous stem cell transplantation. Complete response, partial response or progressive disease constituted the best responses recorded. The table came from immunoSEQ multiplex PCR; TCRdb's copy has only in-frame clones and leaves some out. The sample consists of about 47,000 clones, 85% to 90% of them appearing once.

The sequenced sample was peripheral blood mononuclear cells (PBMCs), obtained before the fourth cycle of nivolumab. The chain carries TRBV5-1 and TRBJ2-7; D might be TRBD2 (6 bases). The clonotype was recovered from a human donor with classical Hodgkin lymphoma. The DNA of the CDR3 is TGCGCCAGCAGCTTCCGGGGACTCGACTACGAGCAGTACTTC. This translates into CASSFRGLDYEQYF.